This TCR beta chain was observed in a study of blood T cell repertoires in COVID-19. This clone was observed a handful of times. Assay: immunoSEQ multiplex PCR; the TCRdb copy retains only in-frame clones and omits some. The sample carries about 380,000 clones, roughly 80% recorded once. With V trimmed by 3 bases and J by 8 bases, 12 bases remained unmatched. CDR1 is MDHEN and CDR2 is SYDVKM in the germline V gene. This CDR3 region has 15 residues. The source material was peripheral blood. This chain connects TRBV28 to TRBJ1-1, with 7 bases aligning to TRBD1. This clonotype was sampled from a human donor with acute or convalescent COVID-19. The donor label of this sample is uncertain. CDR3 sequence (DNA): TGTGCCAGCAGTTTCCGGGGTTTCGCAGGGGGAGAAGCTTTCTTT. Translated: CASSFRGFAGGEAFF.